This entry describes one T cell receptor (beta chain). Its antigen is not identified. The sample comes from a study of siplizumab effects on memory and regulatory T cells. Points from the study as a whole: Contribution to the alloresponse seemed major for naive T cells, which also seemed more diverse than memory cells.

Only in-frame clones appear in the TCRdb table, and some are missing; sequencing was by immunoSEQ multiplex PCR. The sample has about 110,000 clones, over 85% seen once; the top ten hold 1.3%. The material sequenced was CD4+ T cells sorted from blood. The sequence came from a human donor in good health.

CDR3 residues: CASSEQTSYNEQFF. The CDR3 nucleotides are TGTGCCAGCAGTGAACAGACCTCCTACAATGAGCAGTTCTTC. This chain connects TRBV6-1 to TRBJ2-1, with D hard to call. The CDR3 is 14 amino acids. Trimming removed 2 bases from V and 0 bases from J, with 5 bases in between. Germline V lookup: CDR1 MNHNS, CDR2 SASEGT.